Presented here are 19 T cell receptor beta chains from one specimen sequenced in a study of technical replicates of blood from several donors. Measured with immunoSEQ multiplex PCR; TCRdb has only the in-frame clones, and not every one. The table lists 84,000 or so clones, around 94% of them singletons, with 0.25% in the top ten. The sample was T cells isolated from PBMCs. The origin of the receptors is a human donor in good health.

The J gene is TRBJ2-1, the V gene TRBV27; 9 bases line up with TRBD1. CDR1 and CDR2 (germline): MNHEY, SMNVEV (reference sequence). The CDR3 totals 15 residues. V lost 6 bases to trimming and J lost 4 bases; unmatched junction nucleotides: 7. The CDR3 is CASSVGTGSYNEQFF. CDR3 bases: TGTGCCAGCAGCGTCGGGACAGGGTCATACAATGAGCAGTTCTTC.

The chain carries TRBV28 and TRBJ2-7, with D possibly matching TRBD2 (5 bases). Germline assignment: CDR1 MDHEN and CDR2 SYDVKM. V dropped 4 bases and J dropped 6 bases, with 19 bases sitting between them. CDR3 length equals 15 residues. The CDR3 DNA reads as TGTGCCAGCAGTTCACCGGCAGCGGATCTCGTCGAGCAGTACTTC. The encoded protein is CASSSPAADLVEQYF.

The chain joins TRBV11-3 to TRBJ1-6, with D perhaps TRBD1 (6 bases). This CDR3 contains 16 residues. CDR1 and CDR2 (germline): SGHNT, YENEEA. The V gene lost 3 bases and the J gene lost 7 bases, with 16 bases spanning the gap. CDR3 bases: TGTGCCAGCAGCTTCGGAGGTACAGGGTACAATTCACCCCTCCACTTT. It translates to CASSFGGTGYNSPLHF.

V is TRBV5-1 and J is TRBJ1-1, with D uncertain. CDR1 SGHRS and CDR2 YFSETQ come from the germline V gene. Trimming removed 3 bases from V and 10 bases from J, with 16 bases in between. There are 13 residues in the CDR3. The DNA for the CDR3 is TGCGCCAGCAGCTGGGTACTCAGACATCCAGCTTTCTTT. As protein: CASSWVLRHPAFF.

The chain links TRBV2 to TRBJ2-4; possibly TRBD2 for D (6 bases). The CDR3 loop spans 16 amino acids. With 3 bases removed from V and 1 base from J, the gap between germline ends came to 13 bases. Germline values: CDR1 SNHLY, CDR2 FYNNEI. CDR3 DNA sequence: TGTGCCAGCAGTGAGCGGCTAGCGATGGCCAAAAACATTCAGTACTTC. It translates to CASSERLAMAKNIQYF. Using reference TRBV2 and TRBJ2-4 for the parts outside the CDR3, the full variable domain is EPEVTQTPSHQVTQMGQEVILRCVPISNHLYFYWYRQILGQKVEFLVSFYNNEISEKSEIFDDQFSVERPDGSNFTLKIRSTKLEDSAMYFCASSERLAMAKNIQYFGAGTRLSVL.

The rearrangement joins TRBV2 to TRBJ1-5; possible D gene TRBD1, 6 bases. The CDR3 spans 13 residues. Per germline, CDR1 SNHLY and CDR2 FYNNEI. Trimming removed 7 bases from V and 4 bases from J, with 11 bases in between. The CDR3 DNA sequence: TGTGCCAGCAACAGGGCGGATAATCAGCCCCAGCATTTT. Translation gives CASNRADNQPQHF.

This clone occurred once. The chain uses TRBV5-1 and TRBJ2-5; TRBD2 matches 10 bases. The germline V gene encodes CDR1 SGHRS and CDR2 YFSETQ. This CDR3 contains 15 residues. V was pared by 4 bases and J by 4 bases, with 7 bases of the junction left unmatched. CDR3: CASSPNSSGRETQYF. In nucleotides, the CDR3 is TGCGCCAGCAGCCCTAACTCTAGCGGGAGAGAGACCCAGTACTTC.

The chain couples TRBV2 to TRBJ2-3, with 9 bases lining up with TRBD2. Germline CDR1 and CDR2: SNHLY and FYNNEI. The CDR3 runs 16 residues. After removal of 6 bases from V and 1 base from J, the junction contained 8 bases not matched to a gene. This chain's CDR3 is CASSAFKREGTDTQYF. The DNA of the CDR3 is TGTGCCAGCAGCGCATTCAAGCGGGAGGGCACAGATACGCAGTATTTT.

The rearrangement uses TRBV14 and TRBJ2-1; TRBD1 might be the D (6 bases). In germline, CDR1 is SGHDN, CDR2 FVKESK. This CDR3 is 15 amino acids long. The ends were cut back, 0 bases at V and 9 bases at J, with 15 bases in the middle. The CDR3 DNA reads TGTGCCAGCAGCCAAGAACAGGGCCGTGGGGGTGAGCAGTTCTTC. This translates into CASSQEQGRGGEQFF.

The rearrangement links TRBV10-1 to TRBJ2-2; D remains unclear. Trimming removed 5 bases from V and 5 bases from J, with 9 bases in between. Germline values: CDR1 WNHNN, CDR2 SYGVQD (reference sequence). The CDR3 covers 13 residues. For the CDR3, the DNA is TGCGCCAGCAGTTCATCTATGACCGGGGAGCTGTTTTTT. It is translated as CASSSSMTGELFF.

V usage is TRBV5-1 and J usage is TRBJ2-3, with TRBD2 matching over 9 bases. V shed 2 bases and J 2 bases; nucleotides not matched to a gene: 12. Germline CDR1 and CDR2: SGHRS and YFSETQ. The CDR3 extends over 18 amino acids. CDR3 sequence reads: CASSLGTSREGYTDTQYF. The CDR3 DNA follows: TGCGCCAGCAGCTTAGGGACTAGCCGTGAGGGATACACAGATACGCAGTATTTT.

The rearrangement links TRBV18 to TRBJ1-5; 12 bases are a match to TRBD1. Germline-derived CDR1 and CDR2 are KGHSH and LQKENI. J gave up 6 bases and V 4 bases, and 4 bases lay outside the gene matches. This CDR3 has 15 residues. The CDR3 loop reads CASSQLGQGAQPQHF. In nucleotides, the CDR3 is TGTGCCAGCTCACAACTGGGACAGGGGGCTCAGCCCCAGCATTTT.

The chain links TRBV29-1 to TRBJ1-5; D not certain. This CDR3 is built from 13 residues. Germline V gene sequence: CDR1 SQVTM, CDR2 ANQGSEA. The V gene lost 3 bases and the J gene lost 3 bases, with 9 bases spanning the gap. The CDR3, as DNA: TGCAGCGTTGAGATGGGCGCCAATCAGCCCCAGCATTTT. This codes for CSVEMGANQPQHF.

The J gene is TRBJ2-7, the V gene TRBV5-6, with D perhaps TRBD2 (6 bases). The CDR3 consists of 17 residues. Trimming took 0 bases from V and 1 from J, leaving 17 bases between them. Germline CDR1 and CDR2: SGHDT and YYEEEE. The CDR3 nucleotides are TGTGCCAGCAGCTTGGCTGCCGGCGGGGCAGGGTCCTACGAGCAGTACTTC. Protein product: CASSLAAGGAGSYEQYF.

The chain recombines TRBV6-1 with TRBJ2-4; a possible D gene is TRBD2 (7 bases). From germline, CDR1 is MNHNS and CDR2 SASEGT. With 6 bases removed from V and 8 bases from J, the gap between germline ends came to 14 bases. CDR3 length: 13 amino acids. CDR3: CASRIGGGHIQYF. The CDR3 DNA reads TGTGCCAGCAGGATAGGGGGGGGGCACATTCAGTACTTC.

J is TRBJ2-6 and V is TRBV30, with D possibly matching TRBD2 (5 bases). CDR3 length: 15 residues. The germline CDR1 and CDR2 sequences are GTSNPN and SVGIG (reference sequence). V was trimmed by 4 bases and J by 3 bases, leaving 13 bases between them. The CDR3: CAWIRGFGGANVLTF. The CDR3 DNA is TGTGCCTGGATTCGGGGATTTGGTGGGGCCAACGTCCTGACTTTC.

V and J are TRBV25-1 and TRBJ1-1; D is possibly TRBD1 (5 bases). The CDR3 sequence is 14 residues long. Trimming took off 2 bases at V and 5 bases at J, with 12 bases between the two ends. From germline, CDR1 is MGHDK and CDR2 SYGVNS. The CDR3 DNA reads TGTGCCAGCAGTGAACAGGGCTTGGGGACTGAAGCTTTCTTT. This encodes CASSEQGLGTEAFF.

This clone was seen a single time. This rearrangement joins TRBV2 to TRBJ2-3, with D possibly matching TRBD2 (5 bases). This CDR3 spans 15 amino acids. Per the germline V gene, CDR1 is SNHLY and CDR2 is FYNNEI. Between the trimmed V and J ends, which lost 8 bases and 5 bases, there was a span of 20 bases. DNA of the CDR3: TGTGCCAGCCGACCATTATCCGACGGGAAAGATACGCAGTATTTT. It is translated as CASRPLSDGKDTQYF.

This clone was detected only once. The chain joins TRBV28 to TRBJ1-1; no clear D gene. The CDR3 length is 12 residues. The V end was cut by 7 bases, the J end by 4 bases, with 10 bases between. Germline V gene data show CDR1 as MDHEN and CDR2 as SYDVKM. The CDR3 sequence is CASITQSTEAFF. CDR3 DNA: TGTGCCAGCATCACACAGAGCACTGAAGCTTTCTTT.